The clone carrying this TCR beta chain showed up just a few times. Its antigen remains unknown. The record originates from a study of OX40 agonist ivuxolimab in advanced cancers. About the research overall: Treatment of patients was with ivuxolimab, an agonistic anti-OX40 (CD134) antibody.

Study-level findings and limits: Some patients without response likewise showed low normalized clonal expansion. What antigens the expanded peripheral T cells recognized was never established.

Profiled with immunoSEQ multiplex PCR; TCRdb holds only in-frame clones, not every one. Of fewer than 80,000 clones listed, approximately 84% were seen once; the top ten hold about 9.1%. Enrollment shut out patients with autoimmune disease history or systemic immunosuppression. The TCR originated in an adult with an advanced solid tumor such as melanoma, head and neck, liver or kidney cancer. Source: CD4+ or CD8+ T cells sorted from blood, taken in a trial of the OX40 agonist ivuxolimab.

Written as DNA, the CDR3 is TGTGCCAGCAGCTTGGCCATGGGGTCGGGTTCACCCCTCCACTTT. This gives the protein CASSLAMGSGSPLHF. The chain employs TRBV5-6 and TRBJ1-6; D remains ambiguous. The length of the CDR3 is 15 residues. Germline lookup yields CDR1 SGHDT and CDR2 YYEEEE. Deletions cut 0 bases from V and 9 bases from J, with 13 bases between.